These 9 T cell receptor beta chains came from one sample sequenced in a study of shared clonotypes between healthy human individuals. Sequencing was performed with immunoSEQ multiplex PCR; in TCRdb, only in-frame clones are kept and a portion is missing. In the table there are around 2,000,000 clones, about 95% of which are singletons. Naive CD8 cells comprised CD45RO-negative, CCR7-positively selected cells, excluding terminally differentiated effector memory CD45RA+ cells. Sequenced input: naive CD8+ T cells sorted from blood. These TCRs come from a man younger than 35 in good health.

This clone was detected only once. V gene TRBV14 combines with J gene TRBJ2-6, with D perhaps TRBD2 (5 bases). Looked up from germline, CDR1 is SGHDN and CDR2 is FVKESK. Trimming removed 5 bases from V and 2 bases from J, with 13 bases in between. This CDR3 has 16 amino acids. The CDR3 here is CASSAGLGTGANVLTF. CDR3 bases: TGTGCCAGCAGCGCGGGTCTAGGGACTGGGGCCAACGTCCTGACTTTC.

The chain combines TRBV9 with TRBJ2-7, with D possibly matching TRBD2 (5 bases). From germline, CDR1 is SGDLS and CDR2 YYNGEE. The CDR3 length is 12 residues. V lost 3 bases and J 7 bases, leaving 11 bases between the germline ends. The DNA for the CDR3 is TGTGCCAGCAGCGGTCGGACGGGAGAGCAGTACTTC. It specifies CASSGRTGEQYF.

The V call is TRBV19, the J call TRBJ1-5, with D maybe TRBD1 (5 bases). Trimming took 8 bases from V and 4 from J, leaving 18 bases between them. This CDR3 has 15 residues. Germline values: CDR1 LNHDA, CDR2 SQIVND (reference sequence). The CDR3 region is CASRPGGGSNQPQHF. Written as DNA, the CDR3 is TGTGCCAGTCGCCCTGGGGGGGGATCGAATCAGCCCCAGCATTTT.

The V and J genes are TRBV5-8 and TRBJ2-7; 7 nucleotides line up with TRBD1. J was trimmed by 0 bases and V by 2 bases; bases with no gene match: 8. The CDR3 length is 16 residues. Germline lookup yields CDR1 SGHTS and CDR2 YDEGEE. CDR3 bases: TGTGCCAGCAGCTTTACGTCAGGGACAGTCTCCTACGAGCAGTACTTC. Translated, it gives CASSFTSGTVSYEQYF.

The chain joins TRBV10-3 to TRBJ2-2; D tentatively fits TRBD1 or TRBD2 (5 bases each). The CDR3 runs 12 residues. Trimming shortened V by 10 bases and J by 8 bases, and 14 bases separated the two germline ends. Per germline, CDR1 ENHRY and CDR2 SYGVKD. In DNA, the CDR3 is TGTGCCACCCGGGACCTTAGGGGGGAGCTGTTTTTT. It translates to CATRDLRGELFF.

The chain employs TRBV11-2 and TRBJ2-7; possibly TRBD1 or TRBD2 for D (5 bases each). The length of the CDR3 is 15 residues. The V end was cut by 4 bases, the J end by 2 bases, with 15 bases between. Per germline, CDR1 SGHAT and CDR2 FQNNGV. CDR3 DNA: TGTGCCAGCAGCTACGGGGCAGGGTTTACCTACGAGCAGTACTTC. Its protein is CASSYGAGFTYEQYF.

The chain combines TRBV10-3 with TRBJ1-1, with 8 positions matching TRBD1. The CDR3 sequence is 13 residues long. Looked up from germline, CDR1 is ENHRY and CDR2 is SYGVKD. V was clipped by 7 bases and J by 0 bases; unmatched bases: 1. CDR3 sequence reads: CAITGGLNTEAFF. In DNA, the CDR3 is TGTGCCATCACAGGGGGCCTGAACACTGAAGCTTTCTTT.

V is TRBV7-8 and J is TRBJ2-7; TRBD1 agrees at 8 bases. CDR3 length: 15 amino acids. V was clipped by 1 base and J by 3 bases; unmatched bases: 5. The V gene's germline CDR1 is SGHVS and CDR2 FQNEAQ. Here the CDR3 reads CASSLVGTGYYEQYF. DNA for the CDR3: TGTGCCAGCAGCTTAGTAGGGACAGGATACTACGAGCAGTACTTC.

V and J are TRBV29-1 and TRBJ2-2; D call uncertain. The V gene's germline CDR1 is SQVTM and CDR2 ANQGSEA. CDR3 length equals 14 residues. V lost 4 bases and J 2 bases, leaving 11 bases between the germline ends. CDR3 residues: CSVVVGVNTGELFF. The CDR3 region has the DNA TGCAGCGTTGTTGTAGGCGTTAACACCGGGGAGCTGTTTTTT.